A selection of T cell receptor beta chains follows, all from one sample in a study of cytomegalovirus exposure and HLA in healthy donors. Sequencing used immunoSEQ multiplex PCR; TCRdb keeps in-frame clones, though not all of them. The table lists about 180,000 clones, 70% to 80% of them singletons. The specimen was PBMCs. These receptor sequences come from a woman in her thirties in good health and CMV-seropositive. Each CDR3 is given with its conserved first and last residue. D genes are given only for firm matches. Clone size is shown for a subset of rows, as once, few, many or a class of expanded clone.

CDR3nt: TGTGCCAGCAGCCCCGATCCACTGGGGACTAGCGCAAACTACGAGCAGTACTTC
CDR3aa: CASSPDPLGTSANYEQYF
j_gene: TRBJ2-7
v_gene: TRBV9
d_gene: TRBD2
abundance: -

CDR3nt: TGTGCCAGCAGTGACAGCTTCTGGAGAACTAATGAAAAACTGTTTTTT
CDR3aa: CASSDSFWRTNEKLFF
j_gene: TRBJ1-4
v_gene: TRBV6-1
d_gene: -
abundance: -

CDR3nt: TGTGCCAGCAGCTTCGGGACAGGGCAGACTGAAGCTTTCTTT
CDR3aa: CASSFGTGQTEAFF
j_gene: TRBJ1-1
v_gene: TRBV11-3
d_gene: TRBD1
abundance: -

CDR3nt: TGTGCCAGCAGCGTTGAAATCGTGCAGGGGGGCAGCTATGGCTACACCTTC
CDR3aa: CASSVEIVQGGSYGYTF
j_gene: TRBJ1-2
v_gene: TRBV2
d_gene: TRBD1
abundance: -

CDR3nt: TGTGCCAGCAGCTTAGCCCCTCTCTCTGGGGCCAACGTCCTGACTTTC
CDR3aa: CASSLAPLSGANVLTF
j_gene: TRBJ2-6
v_gene: TRBV7-9
d_gene: -
abundance: -

CDR3nt: TGCAGCGTAGCAAAGGACAGGGTGGGACCCTACGAGCAGTACTTC
CDR3aa: CSVAKDRVGPYEQYF
j_gene: TRBJ2-7
v_gene: TRBV29-1
d_gene: TRBD1
abundance: -

CDR3nt: TGTGCCAGCAGTGACTTCGCCCGTAACAGGGAGACCCAGTACTTC
CDR3aa: CASSDFARNRETQYF
j_gene: TRBJ2-5
v_gene: TRBV2
d_gene: -
abundance: -

CDR3nt: TGTGCCAGCAGTGCGGACAGGGATAATCAGCCCCAGCATTTT
CDR3aa: CASSADRDNQPQHF
j_gene: TRBJ1-5
v_gene: TRBV6-1
d_gene: TRBD1
abundance: -

CDR3nt: TGTGCCTGGAGTGTAGGCAGGACAGCAACTAATGAAAAACTGTTTTTT
CDR3aa: CAWSVGRTATNEKLFF
j_gene: TRBJ1-4
v_gene: TRBV30
d_gene: -
abundance: -

CDR3nt: TGCGCCAGCAGCCGACAGGGGGTCGATGGCTACACCTTC
CDR3aa: CASSRQGVDGYTF
j_gene: TRBJ1-2
v_gene: TRBV5-1
d_gene: TRBD1
abundance: -

CDR3nt: TGCGCCAGCAGCATTAGACAGGGAGAGACCGGGGAGCTGTTTTTT
CDR3aa: CASSIRQGETGELFF
j_gene: TRBJ2-2
v_gene: TRBV5-1
d_gene: TRBD1
abundance: -

CDR3nt: TGCGCCAGCAGCCAAGATACGGGTAGACACGAGCAGTACTTC
CDR3aa: CASSQDTGRHEQYF
j_gene: TRBJ2-7
v_gene: TRBV4-3
d_gene: -
abundance: -

CDR3nt: TGTGCCAGCAGTCCCTCGACAGGGTCGGTCAAAAACATTCAGTACTTC
CDR3aa: CASSPSTGSVKNIQYF
j_gene: TRBJ2-4
v_gene: TRBV27
d_gene: TRBD1
abundance: -

CDR3nt: TGTGCCAGCAGTTACTTAGATGAGCAGTTCTTC
CDR3aa: CASSYLDEQFF
j_gene: TRBJ2-1
v_gene: TRBV6-5
d_gene: -
abundance: -

CDR3nt: TGTGCCAGCAGTTACTCGGACAGGGGAAATCAGCCCCAGCATTTT
CDR3aa: CASSYSDRGNQPQHF
j_gene: TRBJ1-5
v_gene: TRBV6-5
d_gene: TRBD1
abundance: -

CDR3nt: TGTGCCAGTCGTACAGGGGTTTCGGATACGCAGTATTTT
CDR3aa: CASRTGVSDTQYF
j_gene: TRBJ2-3
v_gene: TRBV19
d_gene: TRBD1
abundance: -

CDR3nt: TGTGCCAGTAGTCCGACGACTAAAACAGGGACCTACGAGCAGTACTTC
CDR3aa: CASSPTTKTGTYEQYF
j_gene: TRBJ2-7
v_gene: TRBV19
d_gene: -
abundance: -

CDR3nt: TGTGCCATCCGGGGCAGGGGGCAGATCACTGAAGCTTTCTTT
CDR3aa: CAIRGRGQITEAFF
j_gene: TRBJ1-1
v_gene: TRBV27
d_gene: TRBD1
abundance: once

CDR3nt: TGCGCCAGCAGCATTGGACAAACAACTAATGAAAAACTGTTTTTT
CDR3aa: CASSIGQTTNEKLFF
j_gene: TRBJ1-4
v_gene: TRBV5-1
d_gene: -
abundance: once

CDR3nt: TGCGCCAGCAGCCAGTCCCAGGACAGTGAAGCTTTCTTT
CDR3aa: CASSQSQDSEAFF
j_gene: TRBJ1-1
v_gene: TRBV4-3
d_gene: -
abundance: -

CDR3nt: TGTGCCAGCCGAACCGGGACAGGGGGCTATGGCTACACCTTC
CDR3aa: CASRTGTGGYGYTF
j_gene: TRBJ1-2
v_gene: TRBV6-5
d_gene: TRBD1
abundance: -

CDR3nt: TGTGCCAGCAGCAATGAACAGGCCTACGAGCAGTACTTC
CDR3aa: CASSNEQAYEQYF
j_gene: TRBJ2-7
v_gene: TRBV21-1
d_gene: -
abundance: -

CDR3nt: TGTGCCAGCAGCAAGATCGGGGTCTACGAGCAGTACTTC
CDR3aa: CASSKIGVYEQYF
j_gene: TRBJ2-7
v_gene: TRBV21-1
d_gene: -
abundance: -

CDR3nt: TGTGCCAGTAGTACAAGGACAGGGGGCGGCGACGAGCAGTACTTC
CDR3aa: CASSTRTGGGDEQYF
j_gene: TRBJ2-7
v_gene: TRBV19
d_gene: TRBD1
abundance: -

CDR3nt: TGTGCCAGCAGCCCGGGACTAGCGGGAACGCGGGATACGCAGTATTTT
CDR3aa: CASSPGLAGTRDTQYF
j_gene: TRBJ2-3
v_gene: TRBV9
d_gene: TRBD2
abundance: -

CDR3nt: TGTGCCACAAGATCGACCCCGGGACAGGGAGTCCCTGAAGCTTTCTTT
CDR3aa: CATRSTPGQGVPEAFF
j_gene: TRBJ1-1
v_gene: TRBV10-3
d_gene: TRBD1
abundance: -

CDR3nt: TGTGCCAGCAGTGTAACAGGTCTTTCGTACGAGCAGTACTTC
CDR3aa: CASSVTGLSYEQYF
j_gene: TRBJ2-7
v_gene: TRBV2
d_gene: -
abundance: -

CDR3nt: TGCGCCAGCAGCACCACGGACAGGGGAAGGTACGAGCAGTACTTC
CDR3aa: CASSTTDRGRYEQYF
j_gene: TRBJ2-7
v_gene: TRBV5-1
d_gene: TRBD1
abundance: few

CDR3nt: TGTGCCAGTAGTGCATCAGGGGGCCCCCAGCATTTT
CDR3aa: CASSASGGPQHF
j_gene: TRBJ1-5
v_gene: TRBV19
d_gene: TRBD1
abundance: -

CDR3nt: TGTGCCAGCAGCCCCGGGAAGACCTACGAGCAGTACTTC
CDR3aa: CASSPGKTYEQYF
j_gene: TRBJ2-7
v_gene: TRBV27
d_gene: -
abundance: -

CDR3nt: TGTGCCAGCAGCCCAGGACTAGCGGGGGTCTACGCCGAGCAGTACTTC
CDR3aa: CASSPGLAGVYAEQYF
j_gene: TRBJ2-7
v_gene: TRBV7-9
d_gene: TRBD2
abundance: -

CDR3nt: TGTGCCAGCAGACACCTCAAGCGGGAGCAATCAGATACGCAGTATTTT
CDR3aa: CASRHLKREQSDTQYF
j_gene: TRBJ2-3
v_gene: TRBV28
d_gene: TRBD2
abundance: -

CDR3nt: TGTGCCAGCACCCTCCGGGCGGGAGGGGCAGATACGCAGTATTTT
CDR3aa: CASTLRAGGADTQYF
j_gene: TRBJ2-3
v_gene: TRBV6-1
d_gene: TRBD2
abundance: -

CDR3nt: TGTGCCAGCAGCTTCCTCGCGGGGGATGAAAAACTGTTTTTT
CDR3aa: CASSFLAGDEKLFF
j_gene: TRBJ1-4
v_gene: TRBV7-9
d_gene: -
abundance: once

CDR3nt: TGTGCCAGCCGGAGTGGACAGGCAAACACTGAAGCTTTCTTT
CDR3aa: CASRSGQANTEAFF
j_gene: TRBJ1-1
v_gene: TRBV28
d_gene: TRBD1
abundance: -

CDR3nt: TGTGCTAGTGGCTCGGGACTAGCGGGAGCCAATGAGCAGTTCTTC
CDR3aa: CASGSGLAGANEQFF
j_gene: TRBJ2-1
v_gene: TRBV12-5
d_gene: TRBD2
abundance: -

CDR3nt: TGTGCCTGGAGTGTAACGGGGGACTACGAGCAGTACTTC
CDR3aa: CAWSVTGDYEQYF
j_gene: TRBJ2-7
v_gene: TRBV30
d_gene: -
abundance: -

CDR3nt: TGTGCCAGGTCTTATGACATGAACACTGAAGCTTTCTTT
CDR3aa: CARSYDMNTEAFF
j_gene: TRBJ1-1
v_gene: TRBV5-4
d_gene: -
abundance: -

CDR3nt: TGTGCCAGCGACAGGGGAAACGCTCAGCCCCAGCATTTT
CDR3aa: CASDRGNAQPQHF
j_gene: TRBJ1-5
v_gene: TRBV2
d_gene: TRBD1
abundance: few

CDR3nt: TGTGCCAGCAGCCCGGCGGGAGCCTTAGGTGAGCAGTTCTTC
CDR3aa: CASSPAGALGEQFF
j_gene: TRBJ2-1
v_gene: TRBV7-2
d_gene: TRBD2
abundance: -

CDR3nt: TGCGCCAGCAGCTTGTGGCAGGGATCAGAAAAACTGTTTTTT
CDR3aa: CASSLWQGSEKLFF
j_gene: TRBJ1-4
v_gene: TRBV5-1
d_gene: -
abundance: -

CDR3nt: TGTGCCAGCAGGGCTAGCGGGGGGAGGGGAGATACGCAGTATTTT
CDR3aa: CASRASGGRGDTQYF
j_gene: TRBJ2-3
v_gene: TRBV6-1
d_gene: TRBD2
abundance: -

CDR3nt: TGTGCCAGCAGTTCACTAGCGTCGAACACCGGGGAGCTGTTTTTT
CDR3aa: CASSSLASNTGELFF
j_gene: TRBJ2-2
v_gene: TRBV9
d_gene: TRBD2
abundance: once

CDR3nt: TGTGCCAGCAGCCTCATCAGGGATAGCACAGATACGCAGTATTTT
CDR3aa: CASSLIRDSTDTQYF
j_gene: TRBJ2-3
v_gene: TRBV7-9
d_gene: -
abundance: -

CDR3nt: TGCGCCAGCACTAAGCGGGAGACAGATACGCAGTATTTT
CDR3aa: CASTKRETDTQYF
j_gene: TRBJ2-3
v_gene: TRBV5-1
d_gene: TRBD2
abundance: -

CDR3nt: TGCGCCAGCGGACTAGCGGGGGATTACAATGAGCAGTTCTTC
CDR3aa: CASGLAGDYNEQFF
j_gene: TRBJ2-1
v_gene: TRBV5-1
d_gene: TRBD2
abundance: -

CDR3nt: TGTGCCAGCAGTTTACCAGGGGAAACCGGGGAGCTGTTTTTT
CDR3aa: CASSLPGETGELFF
j_gene: TRBJ2-2
v_gene: TRBV28
d_gene: -
abundance: -

CDR3nt: TGTGCCAGTAGAACAACAGGGAATAGCAATCAGCCCCAGCATTTT
CDR3aa: CASRTTGNSNQPQHF
j_gene: TRBJ1-5
v_gene: TRBV19
d_gene: -
abundance: -

CDR3nt: TGTGCCAGTTCCTCGACGGGTAACGAGCAGTACTTC
CDR3aa: CASSSTGNEQYF
j_gene: TRBJ2-7
v_gene: TRBV27
d_gene: -
abundance: -

CDR3nt: TGTGCCAGCAGTGGGACAGGGGGAGCCACTGAAGCTTTCTTT
CDR3aa: CASSGTGGATEAFF
j_gene: TRBJ1-1
v_gene: TRBV2
d_gene: TRBD1
abundance: -

CDR3nt: TGTGCCAGCAGTTCCCGGGACAGGGGGCCTGGCTACACCTTC
CDR3aa: CASSSRDRGPGYTF
j_gene: TRBJ1-2
v_gene: TRBV28
d_gene: TRBD1
abundance: -